A single sample gave rise to the 25 T cell receptor beta chains below, sequenced in a study of T cell responses to AZD1222 COVID-19 vaccine. Generated by immunoSEQ multiplex PCR, the TCRdb table keeps only in-frame clones and is missing some. The repertoire holds about 100,000 clones, with 70% to 90% as singletons. The sample in question was peripheral blood, obtained on day 0 of MenACWY control vaccination. These receptor sequences come from an adult in good health.

This rearrangement joins TRBV30 to TRBJ1-1; TRBD1 is a possible D gene (5 bases). Germline values: CDR1 GTSNPN, CDR2 SVGIG (reference sequence). Trimming removed 5 bases from V and 6 bases from J, with 16 bases in between. This CDR3 comprises 13 residues. The CDR3 sequence: CAWAWDSFSEAFF. As DNA, the CDR3 is TGTGCCTGGGCCTGGGACTCCTTCTCTGAAGCTTTCTTT.

Note on this clone: This sample also contains other DNA sequences that code for the same CDR3. The rearrangement uses TRBV2 and TRBJ1-5; a possible D gene is TRBD1 (5 bases). The V end lost 7 bases, the J end lost 1 base, and 11 bases lay between the germline ends. The CDR3 contains 14 residues. Per germline, CDR1 SNHLY and CDR2 FYNNEI. DNA for the CDR3: TGTGCCAGCAACCGGGGGGAGAGCAATCAGCCCCAGCATTTT. This encodes CASNRGESNQPQHF. The variable domain in full, with the rest retrieved from reference TRBV2 and TRBJ1-5, is EPEVTQTPSHQVTQMGQEVILRCVPISNHLYFYWYRQILGQKVEFLVSFYNNEISEKSEIFDDQFSVERPDGSNFTLKIRSTKLEDSAMYFCASNRGESNQPQHFGDGTRLSIL.

The rearrangement uses TRBV6-1 and TRBJ2-2, with TRBD1 identical over 11 bases. The V segment lost 3 bases and the J segment 7 bases; nucleotides outside the gene matches: 7. The CDR3 spans 16 residues. Germline V gives CDR1 MNHNS, CDR2 SASEGT. The CDR3 region is CASSESDRGRIGELFF. The CDR3 DNA sequence: TGTGCCAGCAGTGAGTCGGACAGGGGGCGCATCGGGGAGCTGTTTTTT.

This chain uses TRBV5-1 with TRBJ2-2; D is possibly TRBD1 (6 bases). There are 17 residues in the CDR3. The V end lost 4 bases, the J end lost 0 bases, and 16 bases lay between the germline ends. Germline V gene lookup returns CDR1 SGHRS and CDR2 YFSETQ. The CDR3 sequence: CASSGRTAPANTGELFF. DNA of the CDR3: TGCGCCAGCAGCGGAAGGACAGCCCCCGCGAACACCGGGGAGCTGTTTTTT.

The CDR3 here is CASSFISGSGIQDTQYF. In DNA form, the CDR3 reads TGTGCCAGCAGCTTCATTAGCGGGAGTGGTATACAAGATACGCAGTATTTT. The rearrangement uses TRBV7-2 and TRBJ2-3; TRBD2 matches 9 bases. Germline V lookup: CDR1 SGHTA, CDR2 FQGNSA. The CDR3 is 17 amino acids. V shed 3 bases, J shed 5 bases, and the junction held 12 bases outside the gene matches.

The genes are TRBV28 and TRBJ1-1, with TRBD1 as a possible D gene (6 bases). This CDR3 comprises 14 residues. The germline V and J ends were trimmed by 6 bases and 5 bases, with 16 bases remaining between them. The germline gives CDR1 MDHEN, CDR2 SYDVKM. CDR3 region: CASSPTGRGTEAFF. CDR3 coding DNA: TGTGCCAGCAGCCCTACAGGGAGGGGAACTGAAGCTTTCTTT.

Only one count was recorded for this clone. This chain connects TRBV6-2 or TRBV6-3 to TRBJ1-2, with D tentatively TRBD1 (6 bases). V lost 5 bases and J lost 8, with 15 bases in between. CDR1 MNHEY and CDR2 SVGEGT come from the germline V gene. The CDR3 runs 13 residues. The CDR3 sequence is CASSLWTDRGYTF. Written as DNA, the CDR3 is TGTGCCAGCAGTCTGTGGACAGATAGGGGCTACACCTTC.

This chain connects TRBV6-5 to TRBJ1-3; D may be TRBD1 (6 bases). This CDR3 is built from 15 residues. The germline V gene encodes CDR1 MNHEY and CDR2 SVGAGI. V lost 6 bases, J lost 0 bases, and 12 bases lay in between. The CDR3 protein is CASSAGQFSGNTIYF. The CDR3 region has the DNA TGTGCCAGCAGCGCGGGACAATTCTCTGGAAACACCATATATTTT.

In its sample, this clone was seen once. The rearrangement joins TRBV6-5 to TRBJ2-7, with 12 bases aligning to TRBD2. CDR1 and CDR2 (germline): MNHEY, SVGAGI. With V trimmed by 7 bases and J by 2 bases, 3 bases remained unmatched. There are 14 residues in the CDR3. CDR3 amino acids: CASTTSGRPYEQYF. The CDR3 DNA sequence: TGTGCCAGCACTACTAGCGGGAGGCCCTACGAGCAGTACTTC.

The chain recombines TRBV19 with TRBJ1-3, with D uncertain. CDR1 LNHDA and CDR2 SQIVND come from the germline V gene (reference sequence). This CDR3 has 18 residues. V dropped 7 bases and J dropped 1 base, with 23 bases sitting between them. As DNA, the CDR3 is TGTGCCAGTAATACGCCTCGGGAAGCCGGAAGGTCTGGAAACACCATATATTTT. It encodes CASNTPREAGRSGNTIYF.

The V and J genes are TRBV10-3 and TRBJ1-2, with TRBD1 matching over 9 bases. Looked up from germline, CDR1 is ENHRY and CDR2 is SYGVKD. This CDR3 is built from 12 residues. Trimming at V came to 8 bases and at J to 7 bases, leaving 5 bases not matched to a gene. CDR3 in DNA: TGTGCCATCCGGGACAGGGTCAGTGGCTACACCTTC. Amino acids: CAIRDRVSGYTF.

The V call is TRBV6-2 or TRBV6-3, the J call TRBJ2-3; D uncertain. The CDR3 loop spans 14 amino acids. The germline CDR1 and CDR2 sequences are MNHEY and SVGEGT. The ends were cut back, 5 bases at V and 4 bases at J, with 13 bases in the middle. The CDR3 region has the DNA TGTGCCAGCAGTGACTTAGCTATCCCAGATACGCAGTATTTT. Its translation is CASSDLAIPDTQYF.

The chain is built from TRBV6-1 and TRBJ1-3; D gene unclear. V was trimmed by 2 bases and J by 8 bases, leaving 7 bases between them. The germline CDR1 and CDR2 sequences are MNHNS and SASEGT. The CDR3 sequence is 12 residues long. The CDR3 DNA is TGTGCCAGCAGTGAAATGGGCCACACCATATATTTT. Residues: CASSEMGHTIYF.

V and J are TRBV7-2 and TRBJ1-1; D perhaps matches TRBD1 (5 bases). V was clipped by 11 bases and J by 1 base, with 14 bases between them. Germline V gene lookup returns CDR1 SGHTA and CDR2 FQGNSA. The CDR3 covers 13 residues. This CDR3 reads CAGQGARNTEAFF. The CDR3 DNA reads as TGTGCCGGCCAAGGGGCGAGGAACACTGAAGCTTTCTTT.

V gene TRBV2 combines with J gene TRBJ2-1; 7 bases are a match to TRBD2. The germline V gene encodes CDR1 SNHLY and CDR2 FYNNEI. Losses at the gene ends were 2 bases for V and 4 bases for J; bases not matched to a gene: 5. This CDR3 region has 15 residues. The CDR3 protein is CASSELPSGYNEQFF. The CDR3 DNA is TGTGCCAGCAGTGAACTGCCTAGCGGTTACAATGAGCAGTTCTTC. Full variable domain (outside the CDR3, taken from reference TRBV2 and TRBJ2-1): EPEVTQTPSHQVTQMGQEVILRCVPISNHLYFYWYRQILGQKVEFLVSFYNNEISEKSEIFDDQFSVERPDGSNFTLKIRSTKLEDSAMYFCASSELPSGYNEQFFGPGTRLTVL.

This chain joins TRBV20-1 and TRBJ2-7; no reliable D call. The V and J ends lost 6 bases and 2 bases respectively, with 8 bases between them. The CDR3 consists of 11 residues. Germline CDR1 and CDR2: DFQATT and SNEGSKA (reference sequence). The CDR3 sequence is CSAVGAYEQYF. The CDR3 DNA follows: TGCAGTGCGGTCGGAGCCTACGAGCAGTACTTC.

The gene calls are TRBV18 and TRBJ1-3; the D is unclear. Germline lookup yields CDR1 KGHSH and CDR2 LQKENI. Trimming shortened V by 2 bases and J by 5 bases, and 10 bases separated the two germline ends. The CDR3 loop spans 14 amino acids. In DNA form, the CDR3 reads TGTGCCAGCTCACCAGGGTCCGGTCGAAACACCATATATTTT. Translation: CASSPGSGRNTIYF.

The rearrangement uses TRBV19 and TRBJ2-7; TRBD1 matches at 8 bases. The CDR3 length is 14 residues. V lost 5 bases and J lost 6; bases outside the gene matches: 9. CDR1 and CDR2 (germline): LNHDA, SQIVND (reference sequence). The CDR3 reads CASSLRTGSGEQYF. CDR3 bases: TGTGCCAGTAGTTTAAGGACAGGGAGCGGCGAGCAGTACTTC.

The CDR3 spells CASSGSLGGGNNEQFF. CDR3 nucleotide sequence: TGTGCCAGCAGCGGATCCTTGGGCGGGGGTAACAATGAGCAGTTCTTC. The chain is built from TRBV7-8 and TRBJ2-1; 7 bases fit TRBD2. CDR3 size: 16 residues. Germline V gene sequence: CDR1 SGHVS, CDR2 FQNEAQ. J gave up 5 bases and V 5 bases, and 12 bases lay outside the gene matches.

This rearrangement joins TRBV3-1 (or the pseudogene TRBV3-2) to TRBJ2-5; D is uncertain. Looked up from germline, CDR1 is LGHDT and CDR2 is YNNKEL (reference sequence). This CDR3 region has 15 residues. V was pared by 3 bases and J by 1 base, with 12 bases between. CDR3 coding DNA: TGTGCCAGCAGCCAGTCCTTCGGCCCCCAAGAGACCCAGTACTTC. It specifies CASSQSFGPQETQYF.

The V and J genes are TRBV11-2 and TRBJ2-2; a possible D gene is TRBD2 (7 bases). This CDR3 is built from 17 residues. The germline gives CDR1 SGHAT, CDR2 FQNNGV. Trimming left V 5 bases short and J 3 bases short, with 19 bases between. The CDR3 bases are TGTGCCAGCAGCCCGTCCCTGGGGGGGCGCGACACCGGGGAGCTGTTTTTT. Residues: CASSPSLGGRDTGELFF.

The chain recombines TRBV5-1 with TRBJ2-7, with TRBD2 matching over 13 bases. The CDR3 totals 15 residues. The junction had 7 bases not matched to a gene; V was cut back by 3 bases and J by 7 bases. In germline, CDR1 is SGHRS, CDR2 YFSETQ. CDR3: CASSWGTSGAPEQYF. CDR3 nucleotides: TGCGCCAGCAGCTGGGGGACTAGCGGGGCCCCAGAGCAGTACTTC.

DNA for the CDR3: TGTGCCAGCAGCCACGAAAACACTGAAGCTTTCTTT. Amino acid sequence: CASSHENTEAFF. The chain recombines TRBV7-9 with TRBJ1-1; D is ambiguous. This CDR3 spans 12 amino acids. Trimming left V 5 bases short and J 2 bases short, with 6 bases between. CDR1 is SEHNR, CDR2 FQNEAQ, per germline (reference sequence).

The chain has TRBV10-1 and TRBJ2-1, with D maybe TRBD1 (5 bases). This CDR3 has 18 amino acids. V was trimmed by 7 bases and J by 0 bases, leaving 22 bases between them. The germline V gene has CDR1 WNHNN and CDR2 SYGVQD (reference sequence). DNA of the CDR3: TGCGCCAGCATGAGGACAAACGTAACTCTATACTCCTACAATGAGCAGTTCTTC. Its translation: CASMRTNVTLYSYNEQFF.

The V gene is TRBV5-1, the J gene TRBJ2-3; 12 bases align to TRBD1. The V segment lost 6 bases and the J segment 10 bases; nucleotides outside the gene matches: 12. The germline gives CDR1 SGHRS, CDR2 YFSETQ. CDR3 length: 15 residues. The CDR3 region is CASTPGTGGAGAQYF. The CDR3 DNA reads as TGCGCCAGCACTCCAGGGACAGGGGGCGCTGGAGCGCAGTATTTT.